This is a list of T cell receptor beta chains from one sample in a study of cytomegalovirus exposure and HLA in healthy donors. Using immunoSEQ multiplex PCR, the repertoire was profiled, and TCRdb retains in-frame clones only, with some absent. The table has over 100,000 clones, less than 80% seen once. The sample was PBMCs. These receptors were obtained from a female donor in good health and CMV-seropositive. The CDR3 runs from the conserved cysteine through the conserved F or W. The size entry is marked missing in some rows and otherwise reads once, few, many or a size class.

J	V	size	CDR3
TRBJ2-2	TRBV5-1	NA	CASSFLDSGELFF
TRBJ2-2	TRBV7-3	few	CASSLRSSPARSHTGELFF
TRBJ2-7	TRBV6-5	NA	CASRYRAGDQDEQYF
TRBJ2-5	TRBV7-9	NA	CASTTTGGQETQYF
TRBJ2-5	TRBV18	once	CASSPPSRGETQYF
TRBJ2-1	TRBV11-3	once	CASSTGHYNEQFF
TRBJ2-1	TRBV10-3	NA	CAISEASRNEQFF
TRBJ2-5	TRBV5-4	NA	CASSLTRAPGETQYF
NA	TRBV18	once	CASSYTGTVAYEQYF
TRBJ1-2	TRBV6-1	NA	CASSPTRGHYGYTF
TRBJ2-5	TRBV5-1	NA	CASSPSGRPDEGETQYF